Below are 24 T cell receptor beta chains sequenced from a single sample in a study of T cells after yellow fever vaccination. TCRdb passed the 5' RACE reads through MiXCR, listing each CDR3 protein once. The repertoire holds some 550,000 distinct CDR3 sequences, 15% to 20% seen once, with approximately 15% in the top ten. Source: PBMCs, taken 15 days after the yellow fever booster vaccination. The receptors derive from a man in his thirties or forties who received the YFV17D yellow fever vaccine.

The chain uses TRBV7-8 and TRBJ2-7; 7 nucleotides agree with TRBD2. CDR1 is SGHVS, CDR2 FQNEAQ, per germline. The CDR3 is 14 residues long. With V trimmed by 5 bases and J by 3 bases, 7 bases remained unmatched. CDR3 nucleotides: TGTGCCAGCAGCCAGAGGGACTACAGCTACGAGCAGTACTTC. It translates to CASSQRDYSYEQYF.

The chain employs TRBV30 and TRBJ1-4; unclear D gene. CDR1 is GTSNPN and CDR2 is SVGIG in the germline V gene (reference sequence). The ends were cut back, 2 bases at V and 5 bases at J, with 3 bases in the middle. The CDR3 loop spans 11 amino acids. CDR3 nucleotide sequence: TGTGCCTGGAGTCTGAATGAAAAACTGTTTTTT. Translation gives CAWSLNEKLFF.

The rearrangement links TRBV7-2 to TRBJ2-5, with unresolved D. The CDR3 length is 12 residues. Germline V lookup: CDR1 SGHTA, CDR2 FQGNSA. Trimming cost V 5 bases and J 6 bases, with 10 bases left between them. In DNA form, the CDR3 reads TGTGCCAGCAGCGTCCTATCCCAGACCCAGTACTTC. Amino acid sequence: CASSVLSQTQYF.

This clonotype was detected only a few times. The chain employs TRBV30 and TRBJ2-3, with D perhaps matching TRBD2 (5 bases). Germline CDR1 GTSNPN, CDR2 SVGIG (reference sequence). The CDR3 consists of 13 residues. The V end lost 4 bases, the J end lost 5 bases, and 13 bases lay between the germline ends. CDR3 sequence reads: CAWISFGRDTQYF. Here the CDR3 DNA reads TGTGCCTGGATAAGTTTTGGGAGAGATACGCAGTATTTT. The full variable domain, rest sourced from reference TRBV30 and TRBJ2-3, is SQTIHQWPATLVQPVGSPLSLECTVEGTSNPNLYWYRQAAGRGLQLLFYSVGIGQISSEVPQNLSASRPQDRQFILSSKKLLLSDSGFYLCAWISFGRDTQYFGPGTRLTVL.

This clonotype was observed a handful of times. The CDR3 is CASSLESGGPTNEKLFF. CDR3 DNA: TGTGCCAGCAGCTTAGAGTCTGGGGGCCCAACTAATGAAAAACTGTTTTTT. This chain links TRBV7-6 with TRBJ1-4; D is perhaps TRBD1 (6 bases). The V end was cut by 1 base, the J end by 0 bases, with 12 bases between. The CDR3 consists of 17 residues. Germline values: CDR1 SGHVS, CDR2 FNYEAQ.

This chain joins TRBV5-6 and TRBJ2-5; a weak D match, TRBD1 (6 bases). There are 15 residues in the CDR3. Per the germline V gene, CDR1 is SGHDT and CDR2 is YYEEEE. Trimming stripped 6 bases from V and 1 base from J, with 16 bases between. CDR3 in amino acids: CASTNPGAGQETQYF. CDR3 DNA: TGTGCCAGCACCAACCCAGGGGCAGGCCAAGAGACCCAGTACTTC.

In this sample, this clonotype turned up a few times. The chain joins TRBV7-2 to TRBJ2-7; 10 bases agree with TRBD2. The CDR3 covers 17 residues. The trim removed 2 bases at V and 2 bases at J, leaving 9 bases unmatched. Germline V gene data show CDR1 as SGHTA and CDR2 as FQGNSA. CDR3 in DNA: TGTGCCAGCAGCTTACCTCGACTAGCGGGTGAGACCTACGAGCAGTACTTC. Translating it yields CASSLPRLAGETYEQYF.

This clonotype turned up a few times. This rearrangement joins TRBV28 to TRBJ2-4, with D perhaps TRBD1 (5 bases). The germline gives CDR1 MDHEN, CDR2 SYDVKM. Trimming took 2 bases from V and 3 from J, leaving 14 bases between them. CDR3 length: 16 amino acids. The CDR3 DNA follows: TGTGCCAGCAGTTTAGTCGGCAGGGTAGGCAAAAACATTCAGTACTTC. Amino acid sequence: CASSLVGRVGKNIQYF.

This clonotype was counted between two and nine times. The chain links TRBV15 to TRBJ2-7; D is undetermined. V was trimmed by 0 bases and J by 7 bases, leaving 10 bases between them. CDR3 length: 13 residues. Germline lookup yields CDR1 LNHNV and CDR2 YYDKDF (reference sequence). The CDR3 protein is CATSREDLGEQYF. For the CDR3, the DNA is TGTGCCACCAGCAGAGAGGACCTGGGGGAGCAGTACTTC.

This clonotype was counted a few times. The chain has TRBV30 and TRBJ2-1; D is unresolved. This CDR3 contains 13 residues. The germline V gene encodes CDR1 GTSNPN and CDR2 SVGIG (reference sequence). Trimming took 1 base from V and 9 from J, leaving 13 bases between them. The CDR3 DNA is TGTGCCTGGAGTGGACCCCTTTCGAGTGAGCAGTTCTTC. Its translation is CAWSGPLSSEQFF. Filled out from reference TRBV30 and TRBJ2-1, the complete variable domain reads SQTIHQWPATLVQPVGSPLSLECTVEGTSNPNLYWYRQAAGRGLQLLFYSVGIGQISSEVPQNLSASRPQDRQFILSSKKLLLSDSGFYLCAWSGPLSSEQFFGPGTRLTVL.

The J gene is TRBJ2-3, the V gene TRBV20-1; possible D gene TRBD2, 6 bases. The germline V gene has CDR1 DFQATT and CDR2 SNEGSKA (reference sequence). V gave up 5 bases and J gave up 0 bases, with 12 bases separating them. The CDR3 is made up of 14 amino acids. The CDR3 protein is CSALAVTSTDTQYF. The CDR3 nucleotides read TGCAGTGCTTTAGCGGTAACCAGCACAGATACGCAGTATTTT.

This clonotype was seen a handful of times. This chain's CDR3 is CASSFPESRYEQYF. For the CDR3, the DNA is TGTGCCAGCAGTTTCCCCGAGTCTCGATACGAGCAGTACTTC. This chain joins TRBV28 and TRBJ2-7; D is unresolved. V lost 3 bases and J 4 bases, leaving 13 bases between the germline ends. The germline V gene has CDR1 MDHEN and CDR2 SYDVKM. This CDR3 is 14 amino acids long.

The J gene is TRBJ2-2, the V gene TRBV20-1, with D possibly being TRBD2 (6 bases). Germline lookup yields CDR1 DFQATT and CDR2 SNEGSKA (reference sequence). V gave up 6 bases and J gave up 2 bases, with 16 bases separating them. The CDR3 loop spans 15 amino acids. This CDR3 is CSARRGVPNTGELFF. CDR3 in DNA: TGCAGTGCACGGCGCGGGGTACCAAACACCGGGGAGCTGTTTTTT.

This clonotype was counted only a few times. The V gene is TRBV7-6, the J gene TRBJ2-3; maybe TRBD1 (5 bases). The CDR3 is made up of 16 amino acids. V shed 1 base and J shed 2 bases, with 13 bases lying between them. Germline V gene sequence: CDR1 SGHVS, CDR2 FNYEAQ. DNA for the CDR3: TGTGCCAGCAGCTTAGTTCTAGGGGTCGACACAGATACGCAGTATTTT. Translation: CASSLVLGVDTDTQYF.

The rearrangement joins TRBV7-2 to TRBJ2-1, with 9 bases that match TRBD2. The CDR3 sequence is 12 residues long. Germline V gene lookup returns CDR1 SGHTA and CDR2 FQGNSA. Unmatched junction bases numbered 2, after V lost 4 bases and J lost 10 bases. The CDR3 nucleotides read TGTGCCAGCAGCTCTCTAGCGGGGGAGCAGTTCTTC. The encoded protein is CASSSLAGEQFF. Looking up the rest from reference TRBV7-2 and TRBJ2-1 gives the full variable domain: GAGVSQSPSNKVTEKGKDVELRCDPISGHTALYWYRQSLGQGLEFLIYFQGNSAPDKSGLPSDRFSAERTGGSVSTLTIQRTQQEDSAVYLCASSSLAGEQFFGPGTRLTVL.

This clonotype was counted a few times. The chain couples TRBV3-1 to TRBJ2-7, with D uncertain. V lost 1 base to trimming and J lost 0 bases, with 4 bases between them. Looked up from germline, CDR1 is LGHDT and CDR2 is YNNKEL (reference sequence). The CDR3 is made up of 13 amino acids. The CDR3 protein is CASSQVPSYEQYF. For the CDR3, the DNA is TGTGCCAGCAGCCAAGTACCCTCCTACGAGCAGTACTTC.

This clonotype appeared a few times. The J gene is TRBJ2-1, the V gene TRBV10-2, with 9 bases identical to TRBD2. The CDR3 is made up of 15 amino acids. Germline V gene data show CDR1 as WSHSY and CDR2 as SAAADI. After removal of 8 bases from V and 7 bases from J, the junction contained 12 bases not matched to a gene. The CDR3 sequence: CASRGASGMKNEQFF. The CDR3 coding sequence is TGCGCCAGCCGAGGGGCTAGCGGGATGAAAAATGAGCAGTTCTTC.

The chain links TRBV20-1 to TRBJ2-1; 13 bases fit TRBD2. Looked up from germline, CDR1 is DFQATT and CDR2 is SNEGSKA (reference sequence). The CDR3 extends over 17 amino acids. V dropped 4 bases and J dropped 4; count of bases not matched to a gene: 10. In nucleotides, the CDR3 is TGCAGTGCTAAGGGATTGCCGGGACTAGCGGGATACAATGAGCAGTTCTTC. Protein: CSAKGLPGLAGYNEQFF.

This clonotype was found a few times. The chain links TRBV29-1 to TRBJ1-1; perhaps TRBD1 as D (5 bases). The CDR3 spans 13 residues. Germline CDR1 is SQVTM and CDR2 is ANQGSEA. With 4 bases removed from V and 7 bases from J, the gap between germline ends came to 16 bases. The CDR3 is CSVVTGGEGEAFF. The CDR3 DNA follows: TGCAGCGTTGTTACGGGGGGGGAGGGTGAAGCTTTCTTT. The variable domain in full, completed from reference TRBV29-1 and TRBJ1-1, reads SAVISQKPSRDICQRGTSLTIQCQVDSQVTMMFWYRQQPGQSLTLIATANQGSEATYESGFVIDKFPISRPNLTFSTLTVSNMSPEDSSIYLCSVVTGGEGEAFFGQGTRLTVV.

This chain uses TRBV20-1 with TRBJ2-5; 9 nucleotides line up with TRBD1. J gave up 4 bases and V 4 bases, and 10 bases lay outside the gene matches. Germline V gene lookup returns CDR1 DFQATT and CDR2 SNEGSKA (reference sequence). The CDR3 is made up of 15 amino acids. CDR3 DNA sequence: TGCAGTGCTATGGGGTGGCCGGGACAGGGAGAGACCCAGTACTTC. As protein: CSAMGWPGQGETQYF.

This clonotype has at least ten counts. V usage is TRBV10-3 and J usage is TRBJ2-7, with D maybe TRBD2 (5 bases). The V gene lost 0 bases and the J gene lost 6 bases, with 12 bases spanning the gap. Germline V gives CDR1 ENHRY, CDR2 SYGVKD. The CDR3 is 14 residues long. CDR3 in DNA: TGTGCCATCAGTGAGTCGACTCGGACTGGCGAGCAGTACTTC. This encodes CAISESTRTGEQYF.

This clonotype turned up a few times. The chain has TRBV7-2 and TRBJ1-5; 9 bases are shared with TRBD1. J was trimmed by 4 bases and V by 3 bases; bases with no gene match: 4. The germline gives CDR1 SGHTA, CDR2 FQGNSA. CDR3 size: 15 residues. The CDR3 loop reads CASSFSGTGNQPQHF. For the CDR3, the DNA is TGTGCCAGCAGCTTTTCCGGGACAGGGAATCAGCCCCAGCATTTT.

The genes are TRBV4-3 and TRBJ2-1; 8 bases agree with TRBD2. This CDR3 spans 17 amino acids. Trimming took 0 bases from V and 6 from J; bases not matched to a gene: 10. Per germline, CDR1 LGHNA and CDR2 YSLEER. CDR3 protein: CASSQDSIAGLSNEQFF. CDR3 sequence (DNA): TGCGCCAGCAGCCAAGATAGTATAGCGGGACTCAGCAATGAGCAGTTCTTC.

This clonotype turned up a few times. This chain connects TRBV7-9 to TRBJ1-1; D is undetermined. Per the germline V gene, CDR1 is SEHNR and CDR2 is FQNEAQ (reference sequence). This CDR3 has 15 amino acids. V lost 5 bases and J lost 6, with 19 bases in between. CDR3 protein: CASSPRVGDNAEAFF. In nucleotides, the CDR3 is TGTGCCAGCAGCCCCCGAGTGGGAGACAACGCTGAAGCTTTCTTT.